The source of this TCR beta chain is a study of blood T cells in healthy people across ages. Germline V gene sequence: CDR1 LGHNA, CDR2 YSLEER. Trimming removed 3 bases from V and 6 bases from J; junction bases left unmatched: 14. This CDR3 has 17 residues. A second PCR of roughly 7 to 11 cycles used a sample-barcoded 5' primer and a J-beta primer mix. In TCRdb, the 5' RACE reads were re-called with MiXCR into one record per CDR3 protein. This table has about 580,000 distinct CDR3 sequences, roughly 43% appearing once. Study results and limitations: When set beside aged donors, long-lived donors presented more naive CD4+ cells and higher diversity. Naive T cell percentage and TCR beta diversity correlated strongly.

As for this clonotype: What it recognizes is unknown.

This clonotype was obtained from a man aged 80 or over in good health. The chain uses TRBV4-3 and TRBJ2-1; 7 bases line up with TRBD1. Sequenced material: blood. The chain's CDR3 is CASSHGTGVLWGNEQFF. CDR3 sequence (DNA): TGCGCCAGCAGCCATGGTACAGGGGTCTTGTGGGGCAATGAGCAGTTCTTC.